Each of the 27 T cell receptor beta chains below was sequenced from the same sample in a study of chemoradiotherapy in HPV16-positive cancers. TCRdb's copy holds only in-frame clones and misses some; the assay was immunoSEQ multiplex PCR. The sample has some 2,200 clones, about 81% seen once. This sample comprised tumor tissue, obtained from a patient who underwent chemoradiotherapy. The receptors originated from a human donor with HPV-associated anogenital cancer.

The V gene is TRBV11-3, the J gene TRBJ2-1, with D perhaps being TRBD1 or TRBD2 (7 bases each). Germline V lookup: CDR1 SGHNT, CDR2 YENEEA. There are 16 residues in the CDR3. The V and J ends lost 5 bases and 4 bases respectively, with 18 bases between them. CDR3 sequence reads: CASSGGGTDYYNEQFF. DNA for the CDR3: TGTGCCAGCAGCGGGGGGGGGACAGACTATTACAATGAGCAGTTCTTC.

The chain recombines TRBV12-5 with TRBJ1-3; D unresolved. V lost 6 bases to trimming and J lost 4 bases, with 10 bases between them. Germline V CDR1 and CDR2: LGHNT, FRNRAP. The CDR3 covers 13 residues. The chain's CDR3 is CASGHGEGNTIYF. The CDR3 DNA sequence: TGTGCTAGTGGGCACGGCGAAGGAAACACCATATATTTT.

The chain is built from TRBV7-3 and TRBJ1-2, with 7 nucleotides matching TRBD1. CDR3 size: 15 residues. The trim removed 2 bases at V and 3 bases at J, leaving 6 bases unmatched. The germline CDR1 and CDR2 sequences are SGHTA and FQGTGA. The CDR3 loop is CASSLAPGTDYGYTF. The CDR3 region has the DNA TGTGCCAGCAGCTTAGCCCCCGGGACAGACTATGGCTACACCTTC.

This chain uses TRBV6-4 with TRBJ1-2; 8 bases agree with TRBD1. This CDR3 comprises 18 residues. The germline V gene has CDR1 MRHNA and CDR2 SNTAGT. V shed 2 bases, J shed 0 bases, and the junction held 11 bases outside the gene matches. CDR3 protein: CASSDAWGRGRSNYGYTF. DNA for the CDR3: TGTGCCAGCAGTGACGCGTGGGGCAGGGGGCGATCTAACTATGGCTACACCTTC.

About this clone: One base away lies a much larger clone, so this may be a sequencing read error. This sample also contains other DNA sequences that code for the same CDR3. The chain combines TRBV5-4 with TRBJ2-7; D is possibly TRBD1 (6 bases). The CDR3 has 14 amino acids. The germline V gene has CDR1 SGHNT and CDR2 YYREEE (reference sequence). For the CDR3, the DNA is TGTGCCAGCAGCCCGGGACATAGAGGATACGAGCAATACTTC. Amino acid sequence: CASSPGHRGYEQYF.

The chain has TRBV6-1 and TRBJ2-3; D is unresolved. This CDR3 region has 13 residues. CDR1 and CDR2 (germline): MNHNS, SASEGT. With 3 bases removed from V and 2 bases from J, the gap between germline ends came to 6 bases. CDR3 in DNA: TGTGCCAGCAGTGAGGACCCCACAGATACGCAGTATTTT. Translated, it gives CASSEDPTDTQYF.

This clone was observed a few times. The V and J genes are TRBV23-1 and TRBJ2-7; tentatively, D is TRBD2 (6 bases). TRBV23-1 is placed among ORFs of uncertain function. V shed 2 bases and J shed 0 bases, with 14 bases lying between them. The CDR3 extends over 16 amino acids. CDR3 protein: CASSQQASESSYEQYF. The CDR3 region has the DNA TGCGCCAGCAGTCAACAAGCTAGCGAAAGCTCCTACGAGCAGTACTTC.

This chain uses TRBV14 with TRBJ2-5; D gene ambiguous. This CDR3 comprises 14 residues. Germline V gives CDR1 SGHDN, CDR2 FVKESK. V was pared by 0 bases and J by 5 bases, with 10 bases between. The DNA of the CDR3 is TGTGCCAGCAGCCAAGAAGGCCTAGGGGAGACCCAGTACTTC. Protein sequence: CASSQEGLGETQYF.

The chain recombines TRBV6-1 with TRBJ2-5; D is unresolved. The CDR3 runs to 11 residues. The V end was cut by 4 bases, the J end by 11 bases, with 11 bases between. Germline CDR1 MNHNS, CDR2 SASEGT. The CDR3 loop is CASSASKYQYF. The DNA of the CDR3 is TGTGCCAGCAGTGCAAGTAAATATCAGTACTTC.

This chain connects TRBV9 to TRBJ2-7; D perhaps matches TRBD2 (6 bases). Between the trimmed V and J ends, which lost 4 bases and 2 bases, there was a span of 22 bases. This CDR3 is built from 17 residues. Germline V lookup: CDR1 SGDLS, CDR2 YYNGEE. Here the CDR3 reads CASSPYAGRGLAYEQYF. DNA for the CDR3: TGTGCCAGCAGCCCCTACGCGGGGCGGGGACTTGCCTACGAGCAGTACTTC.

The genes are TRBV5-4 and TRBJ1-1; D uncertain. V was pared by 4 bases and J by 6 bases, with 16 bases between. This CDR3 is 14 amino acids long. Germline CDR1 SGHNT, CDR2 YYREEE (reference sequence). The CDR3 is CASSGRQSPPEAFF. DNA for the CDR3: TGTGCCAGCAGCGGGAGACAAAGTCCCCCTGAAGCTTTCTTT.

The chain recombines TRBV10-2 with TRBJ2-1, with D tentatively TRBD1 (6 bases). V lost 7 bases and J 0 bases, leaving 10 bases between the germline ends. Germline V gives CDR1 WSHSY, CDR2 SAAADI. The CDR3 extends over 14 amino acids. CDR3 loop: CASIQGSSYNEQFF. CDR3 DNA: TGCGCCAGCATTCAGGGGAGCTCCTACAATGAGCAGTTCTTC.

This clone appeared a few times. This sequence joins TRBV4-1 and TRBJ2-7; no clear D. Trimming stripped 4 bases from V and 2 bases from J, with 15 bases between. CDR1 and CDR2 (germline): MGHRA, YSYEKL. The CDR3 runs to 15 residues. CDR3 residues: CASSLDPGRPYEQYF. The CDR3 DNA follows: TGCGCCAGCAGCCTCGACCCGGGCAGACCCTACGAGCAGTACTTC.

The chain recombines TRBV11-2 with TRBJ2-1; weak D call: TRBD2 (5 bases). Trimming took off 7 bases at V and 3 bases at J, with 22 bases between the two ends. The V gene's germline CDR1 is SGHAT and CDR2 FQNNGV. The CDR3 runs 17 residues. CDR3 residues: CASIYIGGGRLYNEQFF. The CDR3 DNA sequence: TGTGCCAGCATTTACATTGGCGGAGGCCGTCTCTACAATGAGCAGTTCTTC.

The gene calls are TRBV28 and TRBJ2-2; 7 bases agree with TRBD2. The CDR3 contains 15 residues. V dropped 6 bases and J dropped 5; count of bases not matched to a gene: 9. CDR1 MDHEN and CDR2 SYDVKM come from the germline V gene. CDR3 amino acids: CASSPGGGWTGELFF. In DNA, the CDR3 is TGTGCCAGCAGCCCCGGCGGGGGATGGACCGGGGAGCTGTTTTTT.

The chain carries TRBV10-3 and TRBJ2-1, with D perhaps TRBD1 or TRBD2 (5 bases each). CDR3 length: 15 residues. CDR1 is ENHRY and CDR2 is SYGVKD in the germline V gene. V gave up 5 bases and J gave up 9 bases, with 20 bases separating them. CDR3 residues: CAISHPRDPSSEQFF. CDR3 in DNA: TGTGCCATCAGTCACCCCCGGGACCCAAGCAGTGAGCAGTTCTTC.

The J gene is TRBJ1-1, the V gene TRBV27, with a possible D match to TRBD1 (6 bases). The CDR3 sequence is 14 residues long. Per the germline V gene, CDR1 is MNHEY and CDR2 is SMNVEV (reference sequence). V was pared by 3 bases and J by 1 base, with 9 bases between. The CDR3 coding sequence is TGTGCCAGCAGTTTGTCCAGGGGGAACACTGAAGCTTTCTTT. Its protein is CASSLSRGNTEAFF.

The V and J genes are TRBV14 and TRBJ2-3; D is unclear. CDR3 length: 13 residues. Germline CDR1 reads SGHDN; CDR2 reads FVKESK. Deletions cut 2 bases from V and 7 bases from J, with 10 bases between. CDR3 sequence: CASSQSPLNTQYF. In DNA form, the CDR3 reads TGTGCCAGCAGCCAATCTCCACTCAATACGCAGTATTTT.

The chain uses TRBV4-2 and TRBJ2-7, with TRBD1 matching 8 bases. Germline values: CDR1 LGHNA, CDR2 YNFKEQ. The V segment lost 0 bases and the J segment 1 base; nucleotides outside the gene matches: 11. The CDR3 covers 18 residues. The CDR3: CASSQDRGQGFFSYEQYF. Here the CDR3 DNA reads TGTGCCAGCAGCCAAGATCGTGGACAGGGATTTTTTTCCTACGAGCAGTACTTC.

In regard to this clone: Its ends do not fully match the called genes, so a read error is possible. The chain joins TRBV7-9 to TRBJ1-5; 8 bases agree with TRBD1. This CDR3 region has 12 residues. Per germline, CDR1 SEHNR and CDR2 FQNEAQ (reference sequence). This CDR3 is CASTRGLRPQHF. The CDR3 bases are TGTGCAAGCACCAGGGGGCTACGACCCCAGCATTTT.

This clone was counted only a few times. The CDR3 sequence is CASSYGNTEAFF. The CDR3 bases are TGTGCCAGCAGTTACGGCAACACTGAAGCTTTCTTT. The V gene is TRBV7-9, the J gene TRBJ1-1; D unclear. Trimming left V 6 bases short and J 2 bases short, with 7 bases between. This CDR3 has 12 residues. Germline CDR1 SEHNR, CDR2 FQNEAQ (reference sequence).

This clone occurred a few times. This CDR3 is CASSPERTEQYF. The CDR3 DNA follows: TGCGCCAGCAGCCCTGAACGAACCGAGCAGTACTTC. This sequence joins TRBV5-1 and TRBJ2-7; no definite D call. Trimming stripped 4 bases from V and 6 bases from J, with 11 bases between. CDR3 length equals 12 residues. The germline V gene has CDR1 SGHRS and CDR2 YFSETQ.

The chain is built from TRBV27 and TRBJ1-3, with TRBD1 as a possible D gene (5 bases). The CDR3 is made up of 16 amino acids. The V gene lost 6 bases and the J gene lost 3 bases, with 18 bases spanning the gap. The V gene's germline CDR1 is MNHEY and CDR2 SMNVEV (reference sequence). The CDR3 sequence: CASSRGGGSGGNTIYF. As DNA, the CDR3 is TGTGCCAGCAGCCGTGGGGGGGGTTCTGGTGGAAACACCATATATTTT.

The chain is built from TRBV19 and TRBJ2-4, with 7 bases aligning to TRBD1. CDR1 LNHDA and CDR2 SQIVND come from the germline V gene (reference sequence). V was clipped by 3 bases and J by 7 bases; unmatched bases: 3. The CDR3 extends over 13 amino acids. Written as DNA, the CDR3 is TGTGCCAGTAGTATGACAGGGTGGAACATTCAGTACTTC. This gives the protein CASSMTGWNIQYF.

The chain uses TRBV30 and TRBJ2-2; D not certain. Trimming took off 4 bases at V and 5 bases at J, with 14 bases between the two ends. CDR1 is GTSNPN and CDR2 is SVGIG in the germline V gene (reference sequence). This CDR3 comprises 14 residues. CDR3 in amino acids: CAWKGYFGTGELFF. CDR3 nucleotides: TGTGCCTGGAAAGGGTATTTTGGTACCGGGGAGCTGTTTTTT. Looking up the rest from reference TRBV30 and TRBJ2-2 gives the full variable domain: SQTIHQWPATLVQPVGSPLSLECTVEGTSNPNLYWYRQAAGRGLQLLFYSVGIGQISSEVPQNLSASRPQDRQFILSSKKLLLSDSGFYLCAWKGYFGTGELFFGEGSRLTVL.

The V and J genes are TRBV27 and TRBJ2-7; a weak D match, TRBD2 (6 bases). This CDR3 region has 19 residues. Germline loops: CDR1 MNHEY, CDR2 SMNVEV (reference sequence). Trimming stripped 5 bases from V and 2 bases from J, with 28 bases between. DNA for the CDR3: TGTGCCAGCAGTCCCTCCGGGGGTCGGGGCGGTACGCGGGCCTACGAGCAGTACTTC. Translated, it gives CASSPSGGRGGTRAYEQYF.

The CDR3 nucleotides read TGCGCCAGCACTAGCGGGGGGGCATGGGAGACCCAGTACTTC. This codes for CASTSGGAWETQYF. The chain is built from TRBV10-2 and TRBJ2-5, with 12 bases fitting TRBD2. Germline V gene data show CDR1 as WSHSY and CDR2 as SAAADI. The CDR3 sequence is 14 residues long. J lost 5 bases, V lost 7 bases, and 5 bases had no gene match.